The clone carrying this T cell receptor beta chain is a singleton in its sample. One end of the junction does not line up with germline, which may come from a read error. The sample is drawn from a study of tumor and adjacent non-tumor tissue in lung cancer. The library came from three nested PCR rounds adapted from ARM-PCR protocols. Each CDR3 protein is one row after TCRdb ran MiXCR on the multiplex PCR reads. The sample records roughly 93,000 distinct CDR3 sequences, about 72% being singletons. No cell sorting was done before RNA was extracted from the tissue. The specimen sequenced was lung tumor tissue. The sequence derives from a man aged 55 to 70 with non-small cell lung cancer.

CDR3 sequence: CASRGALTANILTF. DNA of the CDR3: TGTGCATCCCGCGGGGCGCTGACGGCCAACATCCTGACTTTC. This chain connects TRBV28 to TRBJ2-6, with D possibly matching TRBD2 (6 bases). The CDR3 is 14 amino acids. Germline values: CDR1 MDHEN, CDR2 SYDVKM.